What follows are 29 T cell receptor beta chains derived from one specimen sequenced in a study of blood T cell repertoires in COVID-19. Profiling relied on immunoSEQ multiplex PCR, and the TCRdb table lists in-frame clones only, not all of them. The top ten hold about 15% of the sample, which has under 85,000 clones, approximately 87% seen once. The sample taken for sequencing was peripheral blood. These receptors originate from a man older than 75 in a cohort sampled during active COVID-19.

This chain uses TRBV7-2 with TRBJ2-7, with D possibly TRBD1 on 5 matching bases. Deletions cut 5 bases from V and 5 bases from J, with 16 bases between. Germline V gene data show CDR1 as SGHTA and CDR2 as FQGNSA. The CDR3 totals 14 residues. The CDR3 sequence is CASSRQGQAHEQYF. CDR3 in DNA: TGTGCCAGCAGCCGTCAGGGTCAGGCCCACGAGCAGTACTTC.

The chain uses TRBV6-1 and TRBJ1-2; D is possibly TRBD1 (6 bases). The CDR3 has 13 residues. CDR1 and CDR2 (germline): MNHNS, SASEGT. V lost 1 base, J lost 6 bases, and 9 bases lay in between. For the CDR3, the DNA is TGTGCCAGCAGTGAAGGGTACAGGGATGGCTACACCTTC. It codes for CASSEGYRDGYTF.

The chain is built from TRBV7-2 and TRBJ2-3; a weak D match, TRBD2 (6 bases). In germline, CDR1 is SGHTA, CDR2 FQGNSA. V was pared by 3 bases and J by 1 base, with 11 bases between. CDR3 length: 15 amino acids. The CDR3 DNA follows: TGTGCCAGCAGCTTGTACACGGGGGGCACAGATACGCAGTATTTT. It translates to CASSLYTGGTDTQYF.

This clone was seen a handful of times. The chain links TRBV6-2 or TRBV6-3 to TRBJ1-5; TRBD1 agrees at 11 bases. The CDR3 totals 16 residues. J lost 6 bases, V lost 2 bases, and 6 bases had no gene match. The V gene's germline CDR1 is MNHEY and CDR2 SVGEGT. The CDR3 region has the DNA TGTGCCAGCAGTTACGGACAGGGGGCGAGGAGTCAGCCCCAGCATTTT. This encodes CASSYGQGARSQPQHF.

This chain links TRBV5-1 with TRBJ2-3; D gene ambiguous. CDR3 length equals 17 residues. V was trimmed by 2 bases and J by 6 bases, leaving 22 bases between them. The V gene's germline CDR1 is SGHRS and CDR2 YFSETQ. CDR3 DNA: TGCGCCAGCAGCTTAACCCCAACCCAGGTGTCGTCCGATACGCAGTATTTT. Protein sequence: CASSLTPTQVSSDTQYF.

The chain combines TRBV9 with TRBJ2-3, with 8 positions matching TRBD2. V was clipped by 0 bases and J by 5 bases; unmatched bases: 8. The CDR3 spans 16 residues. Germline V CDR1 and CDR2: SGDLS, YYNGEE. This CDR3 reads CASSVGGTSTKDTQYF. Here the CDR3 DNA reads TGTGCCAGCAGCGTAGGCGGGACTAGTACGAAAGATACGCAGTATTTT.

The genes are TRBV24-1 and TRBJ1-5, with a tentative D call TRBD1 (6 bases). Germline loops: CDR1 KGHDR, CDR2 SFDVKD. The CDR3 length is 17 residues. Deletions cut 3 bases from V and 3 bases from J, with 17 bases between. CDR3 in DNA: TGTGCCACCAGTGATCGTCGGGCAGGGGAAGACAATCAGCCCCAGCATTTT. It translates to CATSDRRAGEDNQPQHF.

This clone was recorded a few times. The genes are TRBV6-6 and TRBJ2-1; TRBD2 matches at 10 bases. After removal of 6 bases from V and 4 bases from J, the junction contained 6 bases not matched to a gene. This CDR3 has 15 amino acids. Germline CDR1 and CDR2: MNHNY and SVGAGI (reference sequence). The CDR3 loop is CASSQSGGEYNEQFF. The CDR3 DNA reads TGTGCCAGCAGCCAGAGCGGGGGGGAATACAATGAGCAGTTCTTC.

This CDR3 reads CASSSTSGGPGEQFF. CDR3 bases: TGTGCCAGCAGTTCGACTAGCGGGGGGCCTGGTGAGCAGTTCTTC. The chain uses TRBV7-2 and TRBJ2-1; 13 bases map to TRBD2. This CDR3 contains 15 residues. V shed 6 bases and J 9 bases; nucleotides not matched to a gene: 8. From germline, CDR1 is SGHTA and CDR2 FQGNSA.

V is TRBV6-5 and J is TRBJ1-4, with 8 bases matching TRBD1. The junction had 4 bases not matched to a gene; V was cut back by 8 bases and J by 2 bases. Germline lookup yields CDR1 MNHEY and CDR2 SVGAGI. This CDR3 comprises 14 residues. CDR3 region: CASRRQGTNEKLFF. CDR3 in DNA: TGTGCCAGCCGCCGACAGGGGACTAATGAAAAACTGTTTTTT.

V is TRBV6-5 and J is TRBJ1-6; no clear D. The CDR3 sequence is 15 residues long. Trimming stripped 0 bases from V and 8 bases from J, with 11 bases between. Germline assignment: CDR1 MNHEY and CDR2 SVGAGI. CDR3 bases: TGTGCCAGCAGTTACTCGTCCAGGTTAGATTCACCCCTCCACTTT. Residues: CASSYSSRLDSPLHF.

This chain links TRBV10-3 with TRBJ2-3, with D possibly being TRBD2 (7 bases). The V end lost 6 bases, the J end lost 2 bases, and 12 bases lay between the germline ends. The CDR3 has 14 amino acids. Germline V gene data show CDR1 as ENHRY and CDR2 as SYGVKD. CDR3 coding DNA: TGTGCCATCAGCGCGGGGGCCCTCACAGATACGCAGTATTTT. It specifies CAISAGALTDTQYF.

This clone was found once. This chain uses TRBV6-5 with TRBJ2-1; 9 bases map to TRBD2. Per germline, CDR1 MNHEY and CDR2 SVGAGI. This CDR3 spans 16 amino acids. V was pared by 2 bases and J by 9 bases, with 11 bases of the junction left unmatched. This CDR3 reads CASSYALAGGRGEQFF. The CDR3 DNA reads TGTGCCAGCAGTTACGCTCTCGCGGGGGGGCGGGGTGAGCAGTTCTTC.

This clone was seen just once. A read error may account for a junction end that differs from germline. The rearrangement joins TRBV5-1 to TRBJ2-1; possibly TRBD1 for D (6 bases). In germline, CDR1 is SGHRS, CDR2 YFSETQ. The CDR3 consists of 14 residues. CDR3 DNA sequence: TGCGCCAACAGCTTAGGACAGCCTTCGAATGAGCAGTTCTTC. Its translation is CANSLGQPSNEQFF. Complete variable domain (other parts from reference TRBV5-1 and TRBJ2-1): KAGVTQTPRYLIKTRGQQVTLSCSPISGHRSVSWYQQTPGQGLQFLFEYFSETQRNKGNFPGRFSGRQFSNSRSEMNVSTLELGDSALYLCANSLGQPSNEQFFGPGTRLTVL.

CDR3 in amino acids: CASSATGADTGELFF. DNA for the CDR3: TGTGCCAGCAGCGCGACAGGGGCGGACACCGGGGAGCTGTTTTTT. The chain recombines TRBV7-3 with TRBJ2-2; TRBD1 aligns across 8 bases. This CDR3 has 15 amino acids. Germline CDR1 is SGHTA and CDR2 is FQGTGA. Trimming took 5 bases from V and 3 from J; bases not matched to a gene: 5.

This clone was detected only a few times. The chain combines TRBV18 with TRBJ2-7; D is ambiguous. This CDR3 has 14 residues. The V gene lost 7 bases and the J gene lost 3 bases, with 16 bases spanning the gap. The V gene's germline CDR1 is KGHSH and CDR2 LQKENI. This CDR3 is CASFHRPRFYEQYV. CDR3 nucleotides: TGTGCCAGCTTTCACCGTCCCAGGTTCTACGAGCAGTACGTC.

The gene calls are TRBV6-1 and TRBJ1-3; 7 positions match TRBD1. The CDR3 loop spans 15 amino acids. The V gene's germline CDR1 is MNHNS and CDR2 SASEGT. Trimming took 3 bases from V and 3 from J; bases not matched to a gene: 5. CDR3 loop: CASSDRGGLGNTIYF. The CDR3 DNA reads TGTGCCAGCAGTGACCGAGGGGGCCTTGGAAACACCATATATTTT.

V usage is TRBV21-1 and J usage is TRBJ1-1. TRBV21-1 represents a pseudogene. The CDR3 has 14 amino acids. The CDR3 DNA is TGTGCCAGTGGGGTGCGGGGGCGGAACACTGAAGCTTTCTTT. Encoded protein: CASGVRGRNTEAFF.

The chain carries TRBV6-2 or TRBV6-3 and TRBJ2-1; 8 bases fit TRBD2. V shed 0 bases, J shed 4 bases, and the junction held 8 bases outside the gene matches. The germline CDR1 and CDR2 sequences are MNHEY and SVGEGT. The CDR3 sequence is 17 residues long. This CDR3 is CASSYSPISGIYNEQFF. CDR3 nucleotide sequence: TGTGCCAGCAGTTACTCACCGATTAGCGGGATTTACAATGAGCAGTTCTTC.

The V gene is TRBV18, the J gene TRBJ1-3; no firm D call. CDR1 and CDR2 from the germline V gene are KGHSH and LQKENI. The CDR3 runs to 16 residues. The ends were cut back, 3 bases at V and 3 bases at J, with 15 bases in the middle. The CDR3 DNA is TGTGCCAGCTCACCCCCCGCGGGGTCAGTTGGAAACACCATATATTTT. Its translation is CASSPPAGSVGNTIYF.

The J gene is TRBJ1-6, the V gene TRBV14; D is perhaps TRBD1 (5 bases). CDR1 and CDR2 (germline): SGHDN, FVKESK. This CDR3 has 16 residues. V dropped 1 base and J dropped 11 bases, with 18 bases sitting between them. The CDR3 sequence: CASSQGLLRGRTPLHF. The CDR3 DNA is TGTGCCAGCAGCCAAGGCCTCCTTAGGGGTAGAACACCCCTCCACTTT. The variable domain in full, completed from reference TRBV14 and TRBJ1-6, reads EAGVTQFPSHSVIEKGQTVTLRCDPISGHDNLYWYRRVMGKEIKFLLHFVKESKQDESGMPNNRFLAERTGGTYSTLKVQPAELEDSGVYFCASSQGLLRGRTPLHFGNGTRLTVT.

CDR3 sequence reads: CASSSASRGLRSGANVLTF. The CDR3, as DNA: TGCGCCAGCAGTTCTGCGTCCAGGGGACTACGCTCTGGGGCCAACGTCCTGACTTTC. This chain uses TRBV5-1 with TRBJ2-6; tentative D call: TRBD2 (7 bases). Trimming took 5 bases from V and 0 from J, leaving 21 bases between them. This CDR3 has 19 amino acids. The germline CDR1 and CDR2 sequences are SGHRS and YFSETQ.

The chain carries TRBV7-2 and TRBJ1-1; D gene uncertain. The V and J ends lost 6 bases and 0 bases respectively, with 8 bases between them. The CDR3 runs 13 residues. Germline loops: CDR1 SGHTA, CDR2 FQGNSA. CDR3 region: CASSRSMNTEAFF. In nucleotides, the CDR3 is TGTGCCAGCAGTAGAAGCATGAACACTGAAGCTTTCTTT.

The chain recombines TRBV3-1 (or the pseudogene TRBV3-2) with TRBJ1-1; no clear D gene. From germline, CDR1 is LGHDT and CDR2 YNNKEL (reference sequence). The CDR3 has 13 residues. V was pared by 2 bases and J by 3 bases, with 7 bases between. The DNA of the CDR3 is TGTGCCAGCAGCCAAAACCGAGACACTGAAGCTTTCTTT. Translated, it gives CASSQNRDTEAFF.

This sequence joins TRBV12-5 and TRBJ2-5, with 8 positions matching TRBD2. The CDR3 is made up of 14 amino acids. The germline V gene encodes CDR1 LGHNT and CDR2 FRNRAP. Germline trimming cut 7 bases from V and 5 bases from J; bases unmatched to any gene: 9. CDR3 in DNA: TGTGCTAGTGCCCCTCCGGGGGGGCAGGAGACCCAGTACTTC. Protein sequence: CASAPPGGQETQYF.

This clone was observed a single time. CDR3 DNA sequence: TGTGCCAGCGGACGGGGGGGCAGCCGGGAGCTGTTTTTT. Protein product: CASGRGGSRELFF. This chain joins TRBV2 and TRBJ2-2; 8 bases map to TRBD2. CDR3 length: 13 amino acids. CDR1 is SNHLY, CDR2 FYNNEI, per germline. The V segment lost 8 bases and the J segment 9 bases; nucleotides outside the gene matches: 8.

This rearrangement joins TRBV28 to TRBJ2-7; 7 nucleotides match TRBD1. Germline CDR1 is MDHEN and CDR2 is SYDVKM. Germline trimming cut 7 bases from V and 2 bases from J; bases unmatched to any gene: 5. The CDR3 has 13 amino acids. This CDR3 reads CASTGQGAYEQYV. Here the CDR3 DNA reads TGTGCCAGCACAGGGCAGGGGGCCTACGAGCAGTACGTC.

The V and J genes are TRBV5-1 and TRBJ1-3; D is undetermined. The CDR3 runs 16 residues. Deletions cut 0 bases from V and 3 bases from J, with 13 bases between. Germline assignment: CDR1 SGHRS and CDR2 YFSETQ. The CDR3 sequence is CASSLGPLADGNTIYF. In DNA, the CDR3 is TGCGCCAGCAGCTTGGGTCCCCTCGCGGATGGAAACACCATATATTTT.

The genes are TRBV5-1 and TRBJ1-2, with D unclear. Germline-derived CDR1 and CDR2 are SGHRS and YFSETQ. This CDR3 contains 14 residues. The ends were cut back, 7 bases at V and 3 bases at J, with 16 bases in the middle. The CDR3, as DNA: TGCGCCAGCGCACGCGAGGGATCTGACTATGGCTACACCTTC. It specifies CASAREGSDYGYTF.